These 31 T cell receptor beta chains originate from one sample sequenced in a study of spatial heterogeneity in lung cancer. TCRdb re-called the 5' RACE reads through MiXCR, storing one row per CDR3 protein. The sample has 48,000 or so distinct CDR3 sequences, about 5.8% seen once. Stated time point: sample taken at primary tumor resection. Sequencing covered unsorted whole RNA taken from tumor, nontumor lung or frozen PBMC. The material sequenced was PBMCs, taken at surgery. The source is a male donor with early-stage non-small cell lung cancer.

This clonotype was observed at least ten times. This sequence joins TRBV5-1 and TRBJ2-2, with 8 bases identical to TRBD2. CDR3 length equals 14 residues. Trimming removed 3 bases from V and 6 bases from J; junction bases left unmatched: 4. Germline loops: CDR1 SGHRS, CDR2 YFSETQ. CDR3 DNA sequence: TGCGCCAGCAGCTCCCGGGGGGGTGCCGGGGAGCTGTTTTTT. The encoded protein is CASSSRGGAGELFF.

This clonotype occurred many times. The chain has TRBV10-3 and TRBJ1-2, with 7 bases aligning to TRBD1. The J segment lost 3 bases and the V segment lost 10 bases, leaving 8 bases of the junction unmatched. The CDR3 is made up of 13 amino acids. Germline lookup yields CDR1 ENHRY and CDR2 SYGVKD. The CDR3 reads CATSTGNHYGYTF. As DNA, the CDR3 is TGTGCCACCTCGACAGGGAATCACTATGGCTACACCTTC.

This clonotype was seen at least ten times. The CDR3 nucleotides read TGTGCCAGCAGTTACTTAATGGGGTCTTACACCGGGGAGCTGTTTTTT. This sequence encodes CASSYLMGSYTGELFF. The V gene is TRBV6-5, the J gene TRBJ2-2, with no clear D. CDR1 is MNHEY, CDR2 SVGAGI, per germline. The germline V and J ends were trimmed by 1 base and 3 bases, with 12 bases remaining between them. CDR3 length equals 16 residues.

In its sample, this clonotype was seen many times. This chain uses TRBV5-1 with TRBJ2-3, with 10 bases identical to TRBD1. V lost 4 bases to trimming and J lost 3 bases; unmatched junction nucleotides: 2. Germline V CDR1 and CDR2: SGHRS, YFSETQ. The CDR3 sequence is 14 residues long. The CDR3 nucleotides are TGCGCCAGCAGCATGGACAGGGGGACAGATACGCAGTATTTT. Its translation: CASSMDRGTDTQYF.

This clonotype came up many times. This chain uses TRBV28 with TRBJ2-5, with D possibly being TRBD1 (5 bases). Germline V gene data show CDR1 as MDHEN and CDR2 as SYDVKM. V was trimmed by 3 bases and J by 3 bases, leaving 8 bases between them. This CDR3 has 13 residues. The chain's CDR3 is CASSFFREETQYF. CDR3 nucleotides: TGTGCCAGCAGTTTCTTCAGGGAAGAGACCCAGTACTTC. Based on the CDR3 plus reference TRBV28 and TRBJ2-5, the full variable domain is DVKVTQSSRYLVKRTGEKVFLECVQDMDHENMFWYRQDPGLGLRLIYFSYDVKMKEKGDIPEGYSVSREKKERFSLILESASTNQTSMYLCASSFFREETQYFGPGTRLLVL.

This clonotype has ten or more counts. This rearrangement joins TRBV9 to TRBJ1-2; D perhaps matches TRBD1 (6 bases). Trimming cost V 1 base and J 2 bases, with 12 bases left between them. In germline, CDR1 is SGDLS, CDR2 YYNGEE. This CDR3 spans 15 amino acids. The CDR3: CASSVRGTINYGYTF. The CDR3 coding sequence is TGTGCCAGCAGCGTACGTGGGACAATCAACTATGGCTACACCTTC.

In its sample, this clonotype was seen many times. This chain connects TRBV10-3 to TRBJ1-3; TRBD1 matches at 8 bases. The CDR3 length is 16 residues. Looked up from germline, CDR1 is ENHRY and CDR2 is SYGVKD. V was clipped by 8 bases and J by 8 bases; unmatched bases: 17. The CDR3 protein is CAIQGVLGQGRDTIYF. CDR3 in DNA: TGTGCCATCCAGGGGGTACTCGGACAGGGTCGGGACACCATATATTTT.

This chain joins TRBV20-1 and TRBJ2-3, with 7 bases matching TRBD1. This CDR3 contains 14 residues. Germline lookup yields CDR1 DFQATT and CDR2 SNEGSKA (reference sequence). J was trimmed by 0 bases and V by 5 bases; bases with no gene match: 5. As DNA, the CDR3 is TGCAGTGCTTTTGGGACAGCTAGCACAGATACGCAGTATTTT. The encoded protein is CSAFGTASTDTQYF.

This clonotype has a count of ten or more. The J gene is TRBJ2-5, the V gene TRBV6-1; 12 bases map to TRBD2. Germline V gene data show CDR1 as MNHNS and CDR2 as SASEGT. The CDR3 totals 18 residues. With 2 bases clipped from V and 3 bases from J, the junction kept 10 bases outside the gene matches. This chain's CDR3 is CASSELEWRLAGEETQYF. As DNA, the CDR3 is TGTGCCAGCAGTGAACTAGAGTGGAGACTAGCGGGAGAAGAGACCCAGTACTTC.

This clonotype appeared a few times. The chain has TRBV27 and TRBJ1-4; no definite D call. The CDR3 is 14 amino acids. V was trimmed by 3 bases and J by 5 bases, leaving 10 bases between them. Germline V lookup: CDR1 MNHEY, CDR2 SMNVEV (reference sequence). The CDR3 nucleotides are TGTGCCAGCAGTTTGACACCTAGGAATGAAAAACTGTTTTTT. It yields the protein CASSLTPRNEKLFF.

The V gene is TRBV6-2 or TRBV6-3, the J gene TRBJ2-3; D gene unclear. Germline V gives CDR1 MNHEY, CDR2 SVGEGT. The V end lost 2 bases, the J end lost 7 bases, and 19 bases lay between the germline ends. The CDR3 has 16 amino acids. The CDR3 loop is CASSYPTRSVSNTQYF. The CDR3 coding sequence is TGTGCCAGCAGTTACCCGACCCGGTCCGTTAGTAATACGCAGTATTTT.

This clonotype is medium-sized. The chain combines TRBV9 with TRBJ2-7; 10 bases are shared with TRBD2. CDR1 SGDLS and CDR2 YYNGEE come from the germline V gene. With 3 bases clipped from V and 6 bases from J, the junction kept 9 bases outside the gene matches. The length of the CDR3 is 15 residues. The CDR3 DNA sequence: TGTGCCAGCAGCGCCACAGCGGGAGGGCCTGGCGAGCAGTACTTC. This gives the protein CASSATAGGPGEQYF.

The table lists this clonotype with many counts. The J gene is TRBJ2-1, the V gene TRBV29-1; TRBD2 matches at 11 bases. The trim removed 1 base at V and 6 bases at J, leaving 5 bases unmatched. CDR1 and CDR2 (germline): SQVTM, ANQGSEA. The CDR3 length is 15 residues. The CDR3 region is CSVEANLAGGNEQFF. The DNA for the CDR3 is TGCAGCGTTGAAGCCAACCTAGCGGGAGGCAATGAGCAGTTCTTC.

The rearrangement links TRBV6-6 to TRBJ2-5, with a tentative D call TRBD2 (6 bases). The CDR3 totals 16 residues. Trimming removed 2 bases from V and 3 bases from J, with 16 bases in between. Germline lookup yields CDR1 MNHNY and CDR2 SVGAGI (reference sequence). The CDR3 spells CASSYEPGDPKETQYF. The CDR3 coding sequence is TGTGCCAGCAGTTACGAGCCGGGGGACCCGAAAGAGACCCAGTACTTC.

This clonotype has at least ten counts. The chain is built from TRBV7-9 and TRBJ1-2; no reliable D call. The V gene lost 2 bases and the J gene lost 0 bases, with 7 bases spanning the gap. Germline V lookup: CDR1 SEHNR, CDR2 FQNEAQ (reference sequence). The CDR3 loop spans 14 amino acids. CDR3 nucleotides: TGTGCCAGCAGCTTACCCGGACCTAACTATGGCTACACCTTC. Its translation: CASSLPGPNYGYTF.

The chain is built from TRBV6-5 and TRBJ2-5; D possibly corresponds to TRBD2 (6 bases). Trimming stripped 0 bases from V and 2 bases from J, with 10 bases between. The CDR3 loop spans 15 amino acids. The germline CDR1 and CDR2 sequences are MNHEY and SVGAGI. The CDR3 nucleotides are TGTGCCAGCAGTTACTCGTGGAGGGATCAAGAGACCCAGTACTTC. Amino acid sequence: CASSYSWRDQETQYF.

This clonotype was recorded at least ten times. J is TRBJ2-4 and V is TRBV18, with D hard to call. Germline CDR1 KGHSH, CDR2 LQKENI. Trimming removed 0 bases at V and 2 bases at J, with 5 bases between. This CDR3 contains 14 residues. CDR3 region: CASSPPVTKNIQYF. The CDR3 bases are TGTGCCAGCTCACCACCGGTGACCAAAAACATTCAGTACTTC.

Many counts were recorded for this clonotype. The rearrangement links TRBV27 to TRBJ2-1; D ambiguous. V was shortened by 5 bases and J by 8 bases, with 19 bases between the two germline ends. The germline CDR1 and CDR2 sequences are MNHEY and SMNVEV (reference sequence). The CDR3 is 15 residues long. Written as DNA, the CDR3 is TGTGCCAGCAGTCCCCGGGCCGATTTTTCGGATGAGCAGTTCTTC. Protein sequence: CASSPRADFSDEQFF.

This clonotype has ten or more counts. V is TRBV19 and J is TRBJ2-1, with D maybe TRBD2 (8 bases). The V and J ends lost 4 bases and 7 bases respectively, with 20 bases between them. Germline CDR1 is LNHDA and CDR2 is SQIVND (reference sequence). The length of the CDR3 is 16 residues. The CDR3: CASSKTGTRAPNEQFF. CDR3 sequence (DNA): TGTGCCAGTAGTAAGACAGGGACTAGAGCTCCGAATGAGCAGTTCTTC.

The table lists this clonotype with many counts. The rearrangement joins TRBV20-1 to TRBJ2-3, with 7 positions matching TRBD2. Germline values: CDR1 DFQATT, CDR2 SNEGSKA (reference sequence). Germline trimming cut 3 bases from V and 4 bases from J; bases unmatched to any gene: 10. The CDR3 runs 15 residues. CDR3 nucleotide sequence: TGCAGTGCTAGTGACCCCTCGACTAGCCCAGATACGCAGTATTTT. Translating it yields CSASDPSTSPDTQYF.

This clonotype was found many times. The rearrangement uses TRBV6-4 and TRBJ2-1; no reliable D call. CDR3 length: 19 residues. V was trimmed by 6 bases and J by 0 bases, leaving 24 bases between them. Germline loops: CDR1 MRHNA, CDR2 SNTAGT. This CDR3 reads CASRRLPSFPYSSYNEQFF. DNA of the CDR3: TGTGCCAGCAGACGACTTCCCTCATTTCCCTATAGCTCCTACAATGAGCAGTTCTTC.

This clonotype has at least ten counts. The chain carries TRBV7-9 and TRBJ2-7; 8 bases fit TRBD2. After removal of 2 bases from V and 4 bases from J, the junction contained 4 bases not matched to a gene. This CDR3 comprises 14 residues. Germline-derived CDR1 and CDR2 are SEHNR and FQNEAQ (reference sequence). Written as DNA, the CDR3 is TGTGCCAGCAGCTTAAACGGACTAGCATACGAGCAGTACTTC. Translation: CASSLNGLAYEQYF.

At least ten counts were recorded for this clonotype. The chain has TRBV4-3 and TRBJ2-1; D may be TRBD1 (5 bases). Per the germline V gene, CDR1 is LGHNA and CDR2 is YSLEER. Between the trimmed V and J ends, which lost 0 bases and 7 bases, there was a span of 13 bases. There are 15 residues in the CDR3. The CDR3 here is CASSQDGATVNEQFF. The CDR3, as DNA: TGCGCCAGCAGCCAAGATGGGGCTACAGTGAATGAGCAGTTCTTC.

This clonotype is categorized as medium-sized (0.01 to 0.1%). The J gene is TRBJ2-2, the V gene TRBV4-3, with 9 positions matching TRBD2. V trimming: 0 bases; J trimming: 3 bases; junction bases outside the gene matches: 8. The germline V gene encodes CDR1 LGHNA and CDR2 YSLEER. The CDR3 is 18 amino acids. CDR3: CASSQDPLIAGDTGELFF. CDR3 coding DNA: TGCGCCAGCAGCCAAGATCCCCTTATAGCGGGGGACACCGGGGAGCTGTTTTTT.

This clonotype came up many times. The chain carries TRBV28 and TRBJ2-7; the D gene is possibly TRBD1 (6 bases). Germline V gene sequence: CDR1 MDHEN, CDR2 SYDVKM. The CDR3 contains 15 residues. V lost 2 bases to trimming and J lost 3 bases, with 14 bases between them. The CDR3 reads CASSLGGGSNYEQYF. In DNA, the CDR3 is TGTGCCAGCAGTTTAGGTGGGGGCAGTAACTACGAGCAGTACTTC.

This clonotype was detected ten times or more. This sequence joins TRBV25-1 and TRBJ2-3; D gene ambiguous. This CDR3 region has 16 residues. CDR1 and CDR2 from the germline V gene are MGHDK and SYGVNS. V dropped 3 bases and J dropped 2 bases, with 15 bases sitting between them. This chain's CDR3 is CASSDRLNPHTDTQYF. The CDR3 DNA reads TGTGCCAGCAGTGACCGATTGAACCCTCACACAGATACGCAGTATTTT.

This clonotype was recorded many times. The J gene is TRBJ2-3, the V gene TRBV5-4; D is perhaps TRBD1 or TRBD2 (5 bases each). This CDR3 is 15 amino acids long. Trimming stripped 4 bases from V and 0 bases from J, with 12 bases between. Germline V gene data show CDR1 as SGHNT and CDR2 as YYREEE (reference sequence). CDR3: CASSDRGRSTDTQYF. The CDR3 nucleotides are TGTGCCAGCAGCGACCGGGGCCGTAGCACAGATACGCAGTATTTT.

This clonotype was seen repeatedly, ten times or more. The chain carries TRBV29-1 and TRBJ2-1, with a tentative D call TRBD1 (5 bases). Trimming took off 4 bases at V and 5 bases at J, with 12 bases between the two ends. Per germline, CDR1 SQVTM and CDR2 ANQGSEA. The CDR3 totals 13 residues. DNA of the CDR3: TGCAGCGTTGCCCCCGACAGAAACAATGAGCAGTTCTTC. It specifies CSVAPDRNNEQFF.

This clonotype was seen many times. The chain recombines TRBV7-2 with TRBJ1-5, with unresolved D. From germline, CDR1 is SGHTA and CDR2 FQGNSA. The V gene lost 1 base and the J gene lost 5 bases, with 9 bases spanning the gap. This CDR3 has 14 amino acids. CDR3 residues: CASSLGWRDQPQHF. The CDR3 nucleotides are TGTGCCAGCAGCTTAGGTTGGAGAGATCAGCCCCAGCATTTT.

This clonotype was observed many times. V is TRBV7-9 and J is TRBJ2-3; 9 bases are a match to TRBD1. Germline CDR1 and CDR2: SEHNR and FQNEAQ (reference sequence). The CDR3 runs to 15 residues. The J segment lost 5 bases and the V segment lost 4 bases, leaving 7 bases of the junction unmatched. CDR3 sequence reads: CASSSSKDRGDTQYF. For the CDR3, the DNA is TGTGCCAGCAGCTCCTCCAAGGACAGGGGAGATACGCAGTATTTT.

This clonotype was seen at least ten times. V and J are TRBV5-1 and TRBJ2-2, with a weak D call TRBD1 (6 bases). Germline assignment: CDR1 SGHRS and CDR2 YFSETQ. Trimming stripped 4 bases from V and 1 base from J, with 14 bases between. The CDR3 is 16 amino acids. CDR3 residues: CASSPLTGGNTGELFF. CDR3 in DNA: TGCGCCAGCAGCCCCTTGACAGGCGGGAACACCGGGGAGCTGTTTTTT.